The 30 T cell receptor beta chains reported below all come from one sample, sequenced in a study of T cell repertoires in aging, cancer and after chemotherapy. TRB rearrangements spanning V, D and J were amplified using mixed TRB-A/B primers. TCRdb reprocessed the multiplex PCR reads with MiXCR, giving one entry per CDR3 protein. The sample records under 1,500 distinct CDR3 sequences, 25% to 30% being singletons. The template was genomic DNA from peripheral blood, not RNA. The sequencing input was blood. Receptors were obtained from a human donor with a blood cancer.

J is TRBJ1-3 and V is TRBV30; TRBD1 matches 7 bases. CDR3 length: 15 amino acids. Germline lookup yields CDR1 GTSNPN and CDR2 SVGIG (reference sequence). V lost 3 bases, J lost 0 bases, and 5 bases stayed unmatched. The CDR3 sequence is CAWRETGPSGNTIYF. CDR3 nucleotide sequence: TGTGCCTGGAGGGAGACAGGGCCCTCTGGAAACACCATATATTTT.

By its share, this clonotype is medium-sized. This rearrangement joins TRBV4-3 to TRBJ2-5, with 7 bases fitting TRBD1. The CDR3 length is 15 residues. J was trimmed by 2 bases and V by 3 bases; bases with no gene match: 6. The V gene's germline CDR1 is LGHNA and CDR2 YSLEER. Here the CDR3 DNA reads TGCGCCAGCAGCCATAATCCGGGACAGCAAGAGACCCAGTACTTC. It specifies CASSHNPGQQETQYF.

This clonotype is labeled large. The genes are TRBV30 and TRBJ2-7; 8 nucleotides align to TRBD2. Trimming took 7 bases from V and 6 from J; bases not matched to a gene: 14. This CDR3 contains 14 residues. Germline V lookup: CDR1 GTSNPN, CDR2 SVGIG (reference sequence). For the CDR3, the DNA is TGTGCCTCGGACCCATATGGGGCGGGGGGCGAGCAGTACTTC. Translating gives CASDPYGAGGEQYF.

By share, this clonotype counts as large. The genes are TRBV5-6 and TRBJ1-4; possible D gene TRBD1, 5 bases. Germline loops: CDR1 SGHDT, CDR2 YYEEEE. The CDR3 sequence is 14 residues long. V lost 1 base and J lost 8, with 12 bases in between. CDR3 nucleotides: TGTGCCAGCAGCTTGCCGGGGCCAAGAGAAAAACTGTTTTTT. Translated: CASSLPGPREKLFF.

By share, this clonotype counts as medium-sized. The CDR3: CAWSVISRLVVDEQYF. CDR3 nucleotide sequence: TGTGCCTGGAGTGTAATCTCAAGGCTAGTGGTCGACGAGCAGTACTTC. The chain uses TRBV30 and TRBJ2-7; no firm D call. Per the germline V gene, CDR1 is GTSNPN and CDR2 is SVGIG (reference sequence). CDR3 size: 16 residues. V dropped 0 bases and J dropped 5 bases, with 20 bases sitting between them.

This clonotype is labeled medium-sized. The CDR3 sequence: CSAPGELSARNEQFF. DNA for the CDR3: TGCAGTGCCCCCGGCGAGCTCTCTGCACGCAATGAGCAGTTCTTC. The V call is TRBV20-1, the J call TRBJ2-1; D ambiguous. With 6 bases removed from V and 6 bases from J, the gap between germline ends came to 21 bases. CDR1 is DFQATT and CDR2 is SNEGSKA in the germline V gene (reference sequence). The length of the CDR3 is 15 residues.

Judged by abundance, this clonotype is large. The V gene is TRBV18, the J gene TRBJ2-1, with TRBD2 matching over 14 bases. The CDR3 is 16 amino acids. J was trimmed by 5 bases and V by 4 bases; bases with no gene match: 4. The germline V gene has CDR1 KGHSH and CDR2 LQKENI. CDR3 nucleotide sequence: TGTGCCAGCTCACTTGGGACTAGCGGGAGCCACAATGAGCAGTTCTTC. It encodes CASSLGTSGSHNEQFF.

This clonotype is large (0.1 to 1%). V gene TRBV7-6 combines with J gene TRBJ1-3; 7 bases align to TRBD1. Losses at the gene ends were 4 bases for V and 4 bases for J; bases not matched to a gene: 7. CDR1 is SGHVS and CDR2 is FNYEAQ in the germline V gene. There are 15 residues in the CDR3. The CDR3 DNA follows: TGTGCCAGCAGCTCCTCAGGGGGGCCCGGAAACACCATATATTTT. Its translation: CASSSSGGPGNTIYF.

This sequence joins TRBV11-2 and TRBJ1-1; D is perhaps TRBD1 (6 bases). The germline CDR1 and CDR2 sequences are SGHAT and FQNNGV. The CDR3 has 13 amino acids. The V end was cut by 5 bases, the J end by 5 bases, with 12 bases between. This chain's CDR3 is CASSLHRDTEAFF. The CDR3 DNA is TGTGCCAGCAGCCTTCACAGGGATACTGAAGCTTTCTTT.

The V and J genes are TRBV6-5 and TRBJ1-2; D not certain. Per germline, CDR1 MNHEY and CDR2 SVGAGI. The CDR3 runs 13 residues. V lost 11 bases to trimming and J lost 13 bases, with 26 bases between them. For the CDR3, the DNA is TGTGCCCCCGCCAGTTACGATGGGCAGTTAGTCACCTTC. Translation gives CAPASYDGQLVTF.

The table lists this clonotype with a few counts. The chain uses TRBV4-2 and TRBJ2-7; perhaps TRBD2 as D (7 bases). Germline V CDR1 and CDR2: LGHNA, YNFKEQ. Trimming removed 0 bases from V and 3 bases from J, with 18 bases in between. The CDR3 contains 17 residues. The CDR3 DNA sequence: TGTGCCAGCAGCCAAGATCAGGGGCCTAGCGGAGACTACGAGCAGTACTTC. Protein product: CASSQDQGPSGDYEQYF.

This clonotype is categorized as large. The chain employs TRBV6-5 and TRBJ2-2, with D tentatively TRBD1 (6 bases). Trimming took 2 bases from V and 5 from J, leaving 15 bases between them. The CDR3 totals 16 residues. Germline assignment: CDR1 MNHEY and CDR2 SVGAGI. The CDR3 loop reads CASSYTMGARTGELFF. The CDR3, as DNA: TGTGCCAGCAGTTACACTATGGGGGCGCGAACCGGGGAGCTGTTTTTT.

The chain recombines TRBV6-5 with TRBJ2-1, with 7 bases identical to TRBD1. CDR3 length: 16 amino acids. With 7 bases clipped from V and 2 bases from J, the junction kept 11 bases outside the gene matches. CDR1 MNHEY and CDR2 SVGAGI come from the germline V gene. CDR3 bases: TGTGCCAGCAAAATACTCGGCGGACAGGCCTACAATGAGCAGTTCTTC. Translation gives CASKILGGQAYNEQFF.

This clonotype is judged large (0.1 to 1%). This chain uses TRBV29-1 with TRBJ1-1; D gene uncertain. The V end lost 0 bases, the J end lost 0 bases, and 14 bases lay between the germline ends. Germline V gene sequence: CDR1 SQVTM, CDR2 ANQGSEA. The CDR3 has 16 amino acids. CDR3 residues: CSVEDYLDTVNTEAFF. CDR3 nucleotide sequence: TGCAGCGTTGAAGATTACCTCGACACGGTGAACACTGAAGCTTTCTTT.

By sample fraction, this clonotype is large. The chain uses TRBV6-5 and TRBJ2-7; D is unresolved. CDR3 length equals 13 residues. The germline gives CDR1 MNHEY, CDR2 SVGAGI. V was cut by 3 bases and J by 4 bases, with 10 bases left in between. This CDR3 reads CASSYRAAYEQYF. In DNA form, the CDR3 reads TGTGCCAGCAGTTATAGGGCAGCATACGAGCAGTACTTC.

Relative to its sample, this clonotype is medium-sized (0.01 to 0.1%). The chain carries TRBV19 and TRBJ1-1; D remains ambiguous. The CDR3 is 13 amino acids. Germline V gene sequence: CDR1 LNHDA, CDR2 SQIVND (reference sequence). Between the trimmed V and J ends, which lost 9 bases and 0 bases, there was a span of 11 bases. CDR3 sequence reads: CASLQTLNTEAFF. The CDR3 DNA reads TGTGCCAGCCTCCAGACCCTGAACACTGAAGCTTTCTTT. Complete variable domain (other parts from reference TRBV19 and TRBJ1-1): DGGITQSPKYLFRKEGQNVTLSCEQNLNHDAMYWYRQDPGQGLRLIYYSQIVNDFQKGDIAEGYSVSREKKESFPLTVTSAQKNPTAFYLCASLQTLNTEAFFGQGTRLTVV.

Within the sample, this clonotype is medium-sized. The genes are TRBV7-2 and TRBJ2-4; no definite D call. The germline V and J ends were trimmed by 0 bases and 0 bases, with 9 bases remaining between them. Per germline, CDR1 SGHTA and CDR2 FQGNSA. The length of the CDR3 is 16 residues. This CDR3 is CASSLADPLAKNIQYF. DNA for the CDR3: TGTGCCAGCAGCTTAGCTGACCCTTTAGCCAAAAACATTCAGTACTTC.

This clonotype is large. This chain uses TRBV7-6 with TRBJ2-2, with TRBD2 matching 7 bases. The CDR3 sequence is 17 residues long. The J segment lost 6 bases and the V segment lost 3 bases, leaving 13 bases of the junction unmatched. Per the germline V gene, CDR1 is SGHVS and CDR2 is FNYEAQ. As DNA, the CDR3 is TGTGCCAGCAGCTTCAGCAGGCGGGCGGGAGTGGCCGGGGAGCTGTTTTTT. Its translation: CASSFSRRAGVAGELFF.

This clonotype is judged medium-sized. J is TRBJ1-5 and V is TRBV6-2 or TRBV6-3, with 9 positions matching TRBD1. The length of the CDR3 is 14 residues. With V trimmed by 6 bases and J by 3 bases, 3 bases remained unmatched. CDR1 and CDR2 from the germline V gene are MNHEY and SVGEGT. This CDR3 reads CASSRTGDNQPQHF. Written as DNA, the CDR3 is TGTGCCAGCAGCCGGACAGGGGACAATCAGCCCCAGCATTTT.

This clonotype is medium-sized in the sample. The chain recombines TRBV7-6 with TRBJ2-7; TRBD2 is a possible D gene (5 bases). Germline CDR1 SGHVS, CDR2 FNYEAQ. This CDR3 is built from 12 residues. Trimming removed 5 bases from V and 2 bases from J, with 7 bases in between. CDR3 sequence (DNA): TGTGCCAGCAGCCCCGGGACCTACGAGCAGTACTTC. Translated, it gives CASSPGTYEQYF.

This clonotype is termed medium-sized. The chain has TRBV11-2 and TRBJ1-1; a possible D gene is TRBD1 (5 bases). Trimming took 1 base from V and 10 from J, leaving 7 bases between them. This CDR3 comprises 11 residues. Germline CDR1 is SGHAT and CDR2 is FQNNGV. CDR3: CASSLGTLAFF. In nucleotides, the CDR3 is TGTGCCAGCAGCTTAGGGACACTAGCTTTCTTT.

Sample share makes this clonotype medium-sized. This chain uses TRBV7-6 with TRBJ2-6; no clear D. This CDR3 spans 16 amino acids. V was pared by 0 bases and J by 0 bases, with 6 bases between. Germline V gives CDR1 SGHVS, CDR2 FNYEAQ. The CDR3 coding sequence is TGTGCCAGCAGCTTAGCCAGGTCCTCTGGGGCCAACGTCCTGACTTTC. Encoded protein: CASSLARSSGANVLTF.

Within the sample, this clonotype is medium-sized (0.01 to 0.1%). CDR3 DNA: TGTGCCAGCAGTTCCCAGGGATTAACATCAGATACGCAGTATTTT. This encodes CASSSQGLTSDTQYF. The chain uses TRBV28 and TRBJ2-3, with a tentative D call TRBD1 (5 bases). This CDR3 is built from 15 residues. Germline V gene sequence: CDR1 MDHEN, CDR2 SYDVKM. V was clipped by 4 bases and J by 4 bases, with 15 bases between them. Full variable domain (outside the CDR3, taken from reference TRBV28 and TRBJ2-3): DVKVTQSSRYLVKRTGEKVFLECVQDMDHENMFWYRQDPGLGLRLIYFSYDVKMKEKGDIPEGYSVSREKKERFSLILESASTNQTSMYLCASSSQGLTSDTQYFGPGTRLTVL.

By share, this clonotype counts as medium-sized. The chain is built from TRBV11-2 and TRBJ1-2; D may be TRBD1 (5 bases). This CDR3 contains 13 residues. Trimming left V 1 base short and J 3 bases short, with 6 bases between. Germline loops: CDR1 SGHAT, CDR2 FQNNGV. Here the CDR3 reads CASSLGGDYGYTF. The CDR3 DNA reads TGTGCCAGCAGCTTAGGGGGGGACTATGGCTACACCTTC.

Points on this clonotype: A single base separates this from a much larger clone, so it may be a read error. The chain joins TRBV14 to TRBJ1-6; D uncertain. Germline CDR1 reads SGHDN; CDR2 reads FVKESK. The CDR3 sequence is 13 residues long. CDR3 bases: TGTGCCAGAAGCCAAGCAGCTTATTCACCCCTCCACTTT. Its translation: CARSQAAYSPLHF.

This clonotype was detected a few times. V usage is TRBV2 and J usage is TRBJ1-6, with D hard to call. V lost 3 bases to trimming and J lost 0 bases, with 9 bases between them. Germline-derived CDR1 and CDR2 are SNHLY and FYNNEI. This CDR3 comprises 16 residues. CDR3: CASSETPASYNSPLHF. The CDR3 DNA sequence: TGTGCCAGCAGTGAGACTCCAGCCTCCTATAATTCACCCCTCCACTTT.

This clonotype is deemed medium-sized. The chain uses TRBV4-1 and TRBJ2-3; D gene ambiguous. The CDR3 is 14 amino acids. The germline V gene encodes CDR1 MGHRA and CDR2 YSYEKL. V was clipped by 1 base and J by 2 bases, with 7 bases between them. CDR3 loop: CASSQGPNTDTQYF. CDR3 sequence (DNA): TGCGCCAGCAGCCAAGGCCCTAACACAGATACGCAGTATTTT.

This clonotype is labeled large. The rearrangement joins TRBV6-5 to TRBJ2-7, with 8 bases aligning to TRBD1. The CDR3 has 12 residues. V lost 5 bases, J lost 4 bases, and 1 base stayed unmatched. Germline V gene data show CDR1 as MNHEY and CDR2 as SVGAGI. The CDR3 bases are TGTGCCAGCAGTAGGACAGGGTACGAGCAGTACTTC. This sequence encodes CASSRTGYEQYF.

This clonotype is categorized as medium-sized. This chain connects TRBV5-5 to TRBJ2-7; D gene ambiguous. The V gene's germline CDR1 is SGHKS and CDR2 YYEKEE (reference sequence). CDR3 length equals 13 residues. V was pared by 2 bases and J by 0 bases, with 6 bases between. The CDR3 nucleotides are TGTGCCAGCAGCTTCGGATACTCCTACGAGCAGTACTTC. Protein sequence: CASSFGYSYEQYF. Looking up the rest from reference TRBV5-5 and TRBJ2-7 gives the full variable domain: DAGVTQSPTHLIKTRGQQVTLRCSPISGHKSVSWYQQVLGQGPQFIFQYYEKEERGRGNFPDRFSARQFPNYSSELNVNALLLGDSALYLCASSFGYSYEQYFGPGTRLTVT.

This clonotype is judged medium-sized. V is TRBV20-1 and J is TRBJ1-5; TRBD1 aligns across 7 bases. The CDR3 runs to 14 residues. The germline CDR1 and CDR2 sequences are DFQATT and SNEGSKA (reference sequence). The V and J ends lost 6 bases and 3 bases, in that order; junction bases with no gene match: 8. In nucleotides, the CDR3 is TGCAGTGCCCAGGAGGGACAGCACAATCAGCCCCAGCATTTT. Its translation is CSAQEGQHNQPQHF.